This T cell receptor beta chain was recorded in a study of T-cell reconstitution after alpha-beta-depleted transplantation in children. Only a few counts were recorded for this clonotype. Germline CDR1 SEHNR, CDR2 FQNEAQ (reference sequence). The trim removed 5 bases at V and 7 bases at J, leaving 6 bases unmatched. There are 16 residues in the CDR3. During its preparation, the TCRbeta library received unique molecular identifiers. From the PCR reads, TCRdb called clonotypes with MiXCR, one entry per CDR3 protein. Here the sample spans 800,000 to 1,000,000 distinct CDR3 sequences, about 26% being singletons.

Sequenced material: PBMCs, mostly from graft donor cells, taken 360 days after TCRalphabeta/CD19-depleted stem cell transplant. This TCR derives from a boy under two years old who had a stem cell transplant for SCID, so the T cells may come from the graft donor. The chain employs TRBV7-9 and TRBJ2-1; 15 bases map to TRBD2. CDR3 nucleotides: TGTGCCAGCAGCCCGAGGGGACTAGCGGGGGGAAATGAGCAGTTCTTC. Residues: CASSPRGLAGGNEQFF.